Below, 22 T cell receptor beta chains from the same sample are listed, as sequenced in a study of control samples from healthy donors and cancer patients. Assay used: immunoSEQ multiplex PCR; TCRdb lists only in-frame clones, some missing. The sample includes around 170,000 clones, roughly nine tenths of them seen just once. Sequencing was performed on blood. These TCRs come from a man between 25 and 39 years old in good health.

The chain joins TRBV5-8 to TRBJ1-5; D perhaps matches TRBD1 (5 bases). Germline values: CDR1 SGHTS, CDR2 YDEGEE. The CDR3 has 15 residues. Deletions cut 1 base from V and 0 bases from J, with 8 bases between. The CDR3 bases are TGTGCCAGCAGCTTGACCGGACATAGCAATCAGCCCCAGCATTTT. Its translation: CASSLTGHSNQPQHF.

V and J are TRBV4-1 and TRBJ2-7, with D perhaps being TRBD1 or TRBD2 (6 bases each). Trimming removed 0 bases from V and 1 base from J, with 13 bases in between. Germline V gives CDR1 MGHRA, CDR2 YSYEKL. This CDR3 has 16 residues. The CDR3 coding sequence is TGCGCCAGCAGCCAAGATAGCGGCAGGGGTTCCTACGAGCAGTACTTC. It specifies CASSQDSGRGSYEQYF.

CDR3: CASSGGGPPLHF. Written as DNA, the CDR3 is TGTGCCAGTAGTGGGGGAGGCCCACCCCTCCACTTT. The rearrangement links TRBV19 to TRBJ1-6; D may be TRBD1 (5 bases). The V and J ends lost 5 bases and 11 bases respectively, with 10 bases between them. CDR3 length: 12 amino acids. Germline assignment: CDR1 LNHDA and CDR2 SQIVND (reference sequence).

The CDR3 nucleotides are TGTGCCATCAGTGAATGGGTGGGGACTGAAGCTTTCTTT. It specifies CAISEWVGTEAFF. The chain is built from TRBV10-3 and TRBJ1-1; no clear D gene. The CDR3 extends over 13 amino acids. Trimming removed 3 bases at V and 5 bases at J, with 10 bases between. CDR1 is ENHRY and CDR2 is SYGVKD in the germline V gene.

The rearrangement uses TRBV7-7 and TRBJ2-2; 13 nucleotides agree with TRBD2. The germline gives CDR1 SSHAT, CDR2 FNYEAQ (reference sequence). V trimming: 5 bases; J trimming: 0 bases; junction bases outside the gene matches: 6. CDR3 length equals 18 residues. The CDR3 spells CASSQEGLAGPNTGELFF. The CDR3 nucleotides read TGTGCCAGCAGCCAAGAGGGACTAGCGGGGCCGAACACCGGGGAGCTGTTTTTT.

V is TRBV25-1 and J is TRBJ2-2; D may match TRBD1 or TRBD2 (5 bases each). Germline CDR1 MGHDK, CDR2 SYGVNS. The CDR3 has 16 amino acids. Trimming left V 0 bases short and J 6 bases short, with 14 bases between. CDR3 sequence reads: CASSEYLGQGAGELFF. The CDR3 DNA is TGTGCCAGCAGTGAATATCTTGGGCAGGGAGCCGGGGAGCTGTTTTTT.

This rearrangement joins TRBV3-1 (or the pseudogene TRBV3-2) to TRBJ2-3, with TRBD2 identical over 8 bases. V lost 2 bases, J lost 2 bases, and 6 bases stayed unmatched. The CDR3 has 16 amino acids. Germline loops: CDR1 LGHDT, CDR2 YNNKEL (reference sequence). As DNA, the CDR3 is TGTGCCAGCAGCCAATATAGCGGGGTCTCCACAGATACGCAGTATTTT. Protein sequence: CASSQYSGVSTDTQYF.

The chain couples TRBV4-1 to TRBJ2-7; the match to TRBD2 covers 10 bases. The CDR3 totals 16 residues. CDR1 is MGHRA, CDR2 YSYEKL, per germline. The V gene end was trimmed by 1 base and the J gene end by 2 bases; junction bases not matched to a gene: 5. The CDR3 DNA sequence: TGCGCCAGCAGCCAAGTGCTAGCGGGGGCCCCCTACGAGCAGTACTTC. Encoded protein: CASSQVLAGAPYEQYF.

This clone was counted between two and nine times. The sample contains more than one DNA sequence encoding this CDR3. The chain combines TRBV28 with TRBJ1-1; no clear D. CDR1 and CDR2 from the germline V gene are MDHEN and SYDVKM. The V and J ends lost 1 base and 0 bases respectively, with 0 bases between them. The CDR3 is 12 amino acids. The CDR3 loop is CASSLLNTEAFF. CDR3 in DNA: TGTGCCAGCAGTTTATTGAACACTGAAGCTTTCTTT.

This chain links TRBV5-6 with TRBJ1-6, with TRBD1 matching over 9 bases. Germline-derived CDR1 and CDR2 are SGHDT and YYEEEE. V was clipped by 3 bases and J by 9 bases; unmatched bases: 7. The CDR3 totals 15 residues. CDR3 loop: CASSYSDRGSSPLHF. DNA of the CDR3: TGTGCCAGCAGCTACTCGGACAGGGGAAGTTCACCCCTCCACTTT. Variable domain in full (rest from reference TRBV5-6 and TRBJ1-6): DAGVTQSPTHLIKTRGQQVTLRCSPKSGHDTVSWYQQALGQGPQFIFQYYEEEERQRGNFPDRFSGHQFPNYSSELNVNALLLGDSALYLCASSYSDRGSSPLHFGNGTRLTVT.

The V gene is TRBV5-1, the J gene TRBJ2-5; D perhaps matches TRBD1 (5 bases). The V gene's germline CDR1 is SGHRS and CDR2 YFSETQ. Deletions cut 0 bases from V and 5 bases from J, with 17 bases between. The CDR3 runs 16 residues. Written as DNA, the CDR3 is TGCGCCAGCAGCTTGGCAGGGAATGATTTTAGGGAGACCCAGTACTTC. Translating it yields CASSLAGNDFRETQYF. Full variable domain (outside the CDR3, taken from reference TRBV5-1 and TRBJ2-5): KAGVTQTPRYLIKTRGQQVTLSCSPISGHRSVSWYQQTPGQGLQFLFEYFSETQRNKGNFPGRFSGRQFSNSRSEMNVSTLELGDSALYLCASSLAGNDFRETQYFGPGTRLLVL.

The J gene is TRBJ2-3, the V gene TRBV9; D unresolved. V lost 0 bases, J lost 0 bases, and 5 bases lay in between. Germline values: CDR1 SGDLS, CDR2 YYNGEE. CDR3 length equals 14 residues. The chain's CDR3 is CASSVATSTDTQYF. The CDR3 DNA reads TGTGCCAGCAGCGTAGCCACGAGCACAGATACGCAGTATTTT. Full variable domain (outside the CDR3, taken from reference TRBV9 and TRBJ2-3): DSGVTQTPKHLITATGQRVTLRCSPRSGDLSVYWYQQSLDQGLQFLIQYYNGEERAKGNILERFSAQQFPDLHSELNLSSLELGDSALYFCASSVATSTDTQYFGPGTRLTVL.

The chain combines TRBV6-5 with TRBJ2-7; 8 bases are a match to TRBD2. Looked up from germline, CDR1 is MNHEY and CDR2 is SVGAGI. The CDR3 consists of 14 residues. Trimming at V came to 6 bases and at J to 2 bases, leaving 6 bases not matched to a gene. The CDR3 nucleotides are TGTGCCAGCAGGACGGGGGGGGCGACCTACGAGCAGTACTTC. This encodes CASRTGGATYEQYF.

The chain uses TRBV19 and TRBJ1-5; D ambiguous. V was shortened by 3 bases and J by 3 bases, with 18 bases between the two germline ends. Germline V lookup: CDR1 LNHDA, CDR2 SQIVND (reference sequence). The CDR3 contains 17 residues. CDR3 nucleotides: TGTGCCAGTAGTATCCCCCAAGCGGGGAACCCCAATCAGCCCCAGCATTTT. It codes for CASSIPQAGNPNQPQHF.

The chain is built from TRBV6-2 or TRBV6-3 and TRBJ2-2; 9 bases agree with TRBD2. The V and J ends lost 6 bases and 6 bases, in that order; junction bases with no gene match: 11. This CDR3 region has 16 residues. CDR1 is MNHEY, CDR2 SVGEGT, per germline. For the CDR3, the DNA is TGTGCCAGCAGCCCTAGCGGGAAAAAAATCGCCGGGGAGCTGTTTTTT. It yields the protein CASSPSGKKIAGELFF.

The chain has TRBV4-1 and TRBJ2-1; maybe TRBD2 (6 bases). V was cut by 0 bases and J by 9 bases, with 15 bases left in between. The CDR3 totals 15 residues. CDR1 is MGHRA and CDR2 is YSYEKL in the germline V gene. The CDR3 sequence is CASSQDPPGAGEQFF. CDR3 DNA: TGCGCCAGCAGCCAAGATCCCCCAGGAGCGGGTGAGCAGTTCTTC.

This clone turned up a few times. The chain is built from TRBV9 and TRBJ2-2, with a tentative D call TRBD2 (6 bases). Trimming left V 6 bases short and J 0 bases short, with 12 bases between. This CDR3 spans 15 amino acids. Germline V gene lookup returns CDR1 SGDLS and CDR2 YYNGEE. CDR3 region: CASMYGSANTGELFF. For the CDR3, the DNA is TGTGCCAGCATGTACGGGAGCGCGAACACCGGGGAGCTGTTTTTT. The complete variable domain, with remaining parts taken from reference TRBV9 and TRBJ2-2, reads DSGVTQTPKHLITATGQRVTLRCSPRSGDLSVYWYQQSLDQGLQFLIQYYNGEERAKGNILERFSAQQFPDLHSELNLSSLELGDSALYFCASMYGSANTGELFFGEGSRLTVL.

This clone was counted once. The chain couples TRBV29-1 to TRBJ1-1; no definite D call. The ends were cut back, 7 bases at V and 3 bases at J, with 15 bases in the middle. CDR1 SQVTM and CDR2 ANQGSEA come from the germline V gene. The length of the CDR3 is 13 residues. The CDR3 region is CSASLGVYTEAFF. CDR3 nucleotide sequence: TGCAGCGCCTCGCTTGGGGTCTACACTGAAGCTTTCTTT.

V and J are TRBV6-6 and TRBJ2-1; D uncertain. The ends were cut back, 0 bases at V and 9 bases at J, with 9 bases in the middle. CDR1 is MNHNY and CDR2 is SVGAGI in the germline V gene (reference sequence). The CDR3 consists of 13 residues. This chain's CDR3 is CASSYSGNGEQFF. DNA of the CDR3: TGTGCCAGCAGTTACTCAGGCAACGGTGAGCAGTTCTTC.

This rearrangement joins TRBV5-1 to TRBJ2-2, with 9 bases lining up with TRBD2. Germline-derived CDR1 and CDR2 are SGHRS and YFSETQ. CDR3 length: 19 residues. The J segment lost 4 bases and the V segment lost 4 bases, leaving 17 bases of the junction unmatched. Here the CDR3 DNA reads TGCGCCAGCAGCCGAGAAGTGTGGCGGGAGGGGCTAGGCACCGGGGAGCTGTTTTTT. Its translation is CASSREVWREGLGTGELFF. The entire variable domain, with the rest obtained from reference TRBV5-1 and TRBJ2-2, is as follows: KAGVTQTPRYLIKTRGQQVTLSCSPISGHRSVSWYQQTPGQGLQFLFEYFSETQRNKGNFPGRFSGRQFSNSRSEMNVSTLELGDSALYLCASSREVWREGLGTGELFFGEGSRLTVL.

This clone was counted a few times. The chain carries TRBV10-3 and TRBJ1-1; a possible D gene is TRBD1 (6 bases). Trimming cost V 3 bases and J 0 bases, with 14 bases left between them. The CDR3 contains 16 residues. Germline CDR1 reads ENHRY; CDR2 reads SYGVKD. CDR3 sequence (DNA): TGTGCCATCAGTGATGGAAGGGGGGGAATGAACACTGAAGCTTTCTTT. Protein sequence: CAISDGRGGMNTEAFF.

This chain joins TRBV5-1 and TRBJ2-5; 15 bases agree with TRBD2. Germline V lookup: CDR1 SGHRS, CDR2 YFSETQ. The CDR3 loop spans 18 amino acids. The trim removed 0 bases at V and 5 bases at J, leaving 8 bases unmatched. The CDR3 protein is CASSLDVGLAGGRETQYF. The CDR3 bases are TGCGCCAGCAGCTTGGACGTTGGACTAGCGGGGGGGCGCGAGACCCAGTACTTC.